This TCR beta chain was found in a study of neurological immune-mediated disorders. The CDR3 covers 13 residues. V was pared by 9 bases and J by 0 bases, with 12 bases between. The germline V gene has CDR1 MNHEY and CDR2 SMNVEV (reference sequence). Libraries from sorted cells used roughly 960,000 T cells (CD4+ or CD8+). The method for making cDNA was 5'RACE, and it used 10-nucleotide random UMIs. TCRdb passed the 5' RACE reads through MiXCR, listing each CDR3 protein once. The sample gives approximately 30,000 distinct CDR3 sequences, under 25% of which show up once; about 32% is in the top ten. This clonotype was observed many times. Its antigen remains unknown. General study results and limits: Private repertoires in all groups were suggested by the absence of shared CDR3 amino acid sequences among expanded clones across subjects.

Sequenced: CD4+ T cells from blood. This chain uses TRBV27 with TRBJ2-7, with a weak D call TRBD2 (5 bases). The sequence was obtained from a man aged 50 to 59 with HTLV-1-associated myelopathy (HAM/TSP). Written as DNA, the CDR3 is TGTGCCAGTGGAAGCGGAAGCTCCTACGAGCAGTACTTC. Protein: CASGSGSSYEQYF.